Listed here are 22 T cell receptor beta chains from one sample, sequenced in a study of human T cells and chemical hapten exposure. Time point: patch test 3, about 24 weeks after DPC sensitization. The treatment: therapeutic diphenylcyclopropenone sensitization with weekly scalp DPC. TCRdb redid the calling of the RACE reads with MiXCR, one entry per CDR3 protein. Of about 82,000 distinct CDR3 sequences listed, approximately 13% are singletons. The sample in question was whole blood, obtained in connection with sensitization to the hapten diphenylcyclopropenone (DPC). Every receptor here comes from a woman in her 50s with alopecia areata. Some clones in this sample may be carry-over from other donors' samples.

This clonotype occurred many times. V is TRBV6-2 or TRBV6-3 and J is TRBJ1-1; D is unresolved. V lost 6 bases to trimming and J lost 3 bases, with 11 bases between them. Germline V lookup: CDR1 MNHEY, CDR2 SVGEGT. The CDR3 has 13 amino acids. The CDR3 DNA reads as TGTGCCAGCAGAAGTGGGTTTTACACTGAAGCTTTCTTT. Amino acids: CASRSGFYTEAFF.

In this sample, this clonotype turned up many times. The chain uses TRBV29-1 and TRBJ1-1; no definite D call. The V gene lost 8 bases and the J gene lost 2 bases, with 6 bases spanning the gap. Germline CDR1 and CDR2: SQVTM and ANQGSEA. The CDR3 sequence is 10 residues long. The CDR3 bases are TGCAGCCCAAGAAACACTGAAGCTTTCTTT. Its translation is CSPRNTEAFF. Filled out from reference TRBV29-1 and TRBJ1-1, the complete variable domain reads SAVISQKPSRDICQRGTSLTIQCQVDSQVTMMFWYRQQPGQSLTLIATANQGSEATYESGFVIDKFPISRPNLTFSTLTVSNMSPEDSSIYLCSPRNTEAFFGQGTRLTVV.

This clonotype was seen a handful of times. The chain uses TRBV7-9 and TRBJ2-5; 9 positions agree with TRBD1. V lost 6 bases, J lost 2 bases, and 13 bases stayed unmatched. Germline V gives CDR1 SEHNR, CDR2 FQNEAQ (reference sequence). The CDR3 contains 17 residues. CDR3 sequence (DNA): TGTGCCAGCAGTTCTAATGTCCCGGGACAGGGTCAAGAGACCCAGTACTTC. This codes for CASSSNVPGQGQETQYF.

The V gene is TRBV27, the J gene TRBJ2-4; 7 bases fit TRBD1. J gave up 7 bases and V 2 bases, and 5 bases lay outside the gene matches. The V gene's germline CDR1 is MNHEY and CDR2 SMNVEV (reference sequence). This CDR3 region has 14 residues. The CDR3 bases are TGTGCCAGCAGTTTAGAGGGGGCACGGAACATTCAGTACTTC. Residues: CASSLEGARNIQYF.

V usage is TRBV11-2 and J usage is TRBJ1-2; a weak D match, TRBD1 (5 bases). The CDR3 consists of 12 residues. Trimming shortened V by 5 bases and J by 7 bases, and 11 bases separated the two germline ends. Germline V lookup: CDR1 SGHAT, CDR2 FQNNGV. CDR3 protein: CASSGTLRGYTF. The CDR3 nucleotides read TGTGCCAGCAGCGGGACCCTGCGTGGCTACACCTTC.

This clonotype was seen at least ten times. V usage is TRBV29-1 and J usage is TRBJ1-1; no firm D call. Trimming took off 7 bases at V and 10 bases at J, with 19 bases between the two ends. The CDR3 extends over 12 amino acids. The germline V gene has CDR1 SQVTM and CDR2 ANQGSEA. The CDR3 nucleotides read TGCAGCGCTACGACCCCCTTCGGAGGAGCTTTCTTT. Protein product: CSATTPFGGAFF.

The V gene is TRBV20-1, the J gene TRBJ2-7; D is perhaps TRBD1 (6 bases). Trimming left V 5 bases short and J 3 bases short, with 17 bases between. Per germline, CDR1 DFQATT and CDR2 SNEGSKA (reference sequence). The CDR3 totals 14 residues. CDR3 loop: CSAAWDKGNYEQYF. In nucleotides, the CDR3 is TGCAGTGCTGCATGGGACAAGGGGAACTACGAGCAGTACTTC.

There are many counts of this clonotype. V and J are TRBV11-2 and TRBJ1-1; D is uncertain. Germline V gives CDR1 SGHAT, CDR2 FQNNGV. V dropped 4 bases and J dropped 6 bases, with 9 bases sitting between them. CDR3 size: 12 residues. This CDR3 reads CASSSLRAEAFF. DNA for the CDR3: TGTGCCAGCAGCTCCCTACGGGCTGAAGCTTTCTTT.

This clonotype has ten or more counts. The chain carries TRBV10-3 and TRBJ2-2; a weak D match, TRBD1 (5 bases). Germline-derived CDR1 and CDR2 are ENHRY and SYGVKD. The CDR3 has 13 amino acids. V was cut by 4 bases and J by 4 bases, with 7 bases left in between. The CDR3 DNA follows: TGTGCCATCAGTGGACAGCCCACCGGGGAGCTGTTTTTT. Amino acids: CAISGQPTGELFF.

There are a few counts of this clonotype. This CDR3 reads CASSPSITLAPSTDTQYF. Written as DNA, the CDR3 is TGCGCCAGCAGCCCGAGTATCACCCTAGCGCCTAGCACAGATACGCAGTATTTT. The rearrangement uses TRBV5-1 and TRBJ2-3, with D perhaps TRBD2 (6 bases). Per the germline V gene, CDR1 is SGHRS and CDR2 is YFSETQ. The CDR3 totals 18 residues. V was pared by 4 bases and J by 0 bases, with 21 bases between.

This clonotype was detected ten times or more. This rearrangement joins TRBV13 to TRBJ2-2, with TRBD1 identical over 10 bases. CDR3 length equals 16 residues. The V and J ends lost 4 bases and 2 bases, in that order; junction bases with no gene match: 4. Germline V gives CDR1 PRHDT, CDR2 FYEKMQ (reference sequence). The CDR3 reads CASSYGQGGNTGELFF. The CDR3, as DNA: TGTGCCAGCAGCTACGGACAGGGGGGCAACACCGGGGAGCTGTTTTTT.

This clonotype has just a few counts. The chain recombines TRBV5-1 with TRBJ2-5; 7 bases line up with TRBD2. CDR1 is SGHRS and CDR2 is YFSETQ in the germline V gene. The CDR3 extends over 14 amino acids. The V gene end was trimmed by 4 bases and the J gene end by 2 bases; junction bases not matched to a gene: 5. The CDR3, as DNA: TGCGCCAGCAGCCCCTGGGGGGGACAAGAGACCCAGTACTTC. Its protein product is CASSPWGGQETQYF.

The chain couples TRBV29-1 to TRBJ2-1; D is undetermined. The V end lost 7 bases, the J end lost 6 bases, and 7 bases lay between the germline ends. There are 10 residues in the CDR3. From germline, CDR1 is SQVTM and CDR2 ANQGSEA. The CDR3 DNA sequence: TGCAGCGCGACCGTCAATGAGCAGTTCTTC. Encoded protein: CSATVNEQFF.

This clonotype was observed many times. The chain links TRBV29-1 to TRBJ1-1; D gene uncertain. The V and J ends lost 7 bases and 8 bases respectively, with 14 bases between them. CDR1 is SQVTM and CDR2 is ANQGSEA in the germline V gene. The CDR3 has 11 residues. CDR3 sequence: CSGKAYGEAFF. The CDR3 DNA reads TGCAGCGGAAAAGCGTATGGGGAAGCTTTCTTT.

The chain uses TRBV14 and TRBJ2-7; 11 nucleotides agree with TRBD2. The CDR3 is 15 amino acids. After removal of 2 bases from V and 4 bases from J, the junction contained 4 bases not matched to a gene. The germline V gene encodes CDR1 SGHDN and CDR2 FVKESK. The CDR3 here is CASSQLGTSGYEQYF. The CDR3 nucleotides are TGTGCCAGCAGCCAATTGGGGACTAGCGGATACGAGCAGTACTTC.

The sample holds many counts of this clonotype. The CDR3 DNA sequence: TGTGCCTGGACGACAGGGAGTGGAAACACCATATATTTT. This codes for CAWTTGSGNTIYF. The chain employs TRBV30 and TRBJ1-3; 7 bases map to TRBD1. The junction had 3 bases not matched to a gene; V was cut back by 4 bases and J by 3 bases. In germline, CDR1 is GTSNPN, CDR2 SVGIG (reference sequence). The CDR3 runs 13 residues.

In this sample, this clonotype turned up many times. The chain recombines TRBV19 with TRBJ2-7; no definite D call. Germline loops: CDR1 LNHDA, CDR2 SQIVND (reference sequence). The CDR3 contains 14 residues. The V and J ends lost 5 bases and 2 bases respectively, with 13 bases between them. CDR3 in amino acids: CASSPRPAAYEQYF. In nucleotides, the CDR3 is TGTGCCAGTAGTCCGAGACCGGCAGCCTACGAGCAGTACTTC.

The chain recombines TRBV19 with TRBJ1-5; D possibly corresponds to TRBD1 (6 bases). V was clipped by 5 bases and J by 9 bases, with 14 bases between them. The length of the CDR3 is 13 residues. Germline CDR1 is LNHDA and CDR2 is SQIVND (reference sequence). CDR3 DNA sequence: TGTGCCAGTAGTGGTGCAGGGGAATCGCCCCAGCATTTT. Protein product: CASSGAGESPQHF.

The gene calls are TRBV27 and TRBJ2-3; D possibly corresponds to TRBD1 (6 bases). CDR3 length equals 15 residues. Per the germline V gene, CDR1 is MNHEY and CDR2 is SMNVEV (reference sequence). Trimming shortened V by 6 bases and J by 7 bases, and 20 bases separated the two germline ends. CDR3 sequence reads: CASSPSRGQTHTQYF. The CDR3 DNA follows: TGTGCCAGCAGCCCATCCAGGGGCCAGACCCATACGCAGTATTTT.

This chain connects TRBV29-1 to TRBJ2-7, with 7 bases identical to TRBD2. Germline V gene lookup returns CDR1 SQVTM and CDR2 ANQGSEA. The trim removed 3 bases at V and 0 bases at J, leaving 2 bases unmatched. The CDR3 totals 13 residues. The CDR3 loop is CSVESGTSYEQYF. The CDR3 coding sequence is TGCAGCGTTGAGAGCGGGACCTCCTACGAGCAGTACTTC.

The genes are TRBV11-2 and TRBJ2-7; D is ambiguous. Germline V CDR1 and CDR2: SGHAT, FQNNGV. This CDR3 has 16 amino acids. V was shortened by 5 bases and J by 1 base, with 18 bases between the two germline ends. The CDR3 nucleotides are TGTGCCAGCAGCCCTGTAGGAAGGAGTAGGTCCTACGAGCAGTACTTC. It specifies CASSPVGRSRSYEQYF.

This clonotype was detected many times. The genes are TRBV30 and TRBJ1-1; D is perhaps TRBD1 (5 bases). The CDR3 is 14 residues long. Trimming left V 5 bases short and J 5 bases short, with 18 bases between. CDR1 GTSNPN and CDR2 SVGIG come from the germline V gene (reference sequence). CDR3 loop: CAWGSEGKGTEAFF. The CDR3 nucleotides are TGTGCCTGGGGTTCAGAGGGGAAGGGGACTGAAGCTTTCTTT.